The subject of this entry is one T cell receptor beta chain. What it binds is unknown. The CDR3 sequence is 16 residues long. PCR involved 60 Vbeta and 13 Jbeta primers. Method: immunoSEQ multiplex PCR; TCRdb's copy keeps in-frame clones and lacks some. The sample lists some 130,000 clones, roughly 79% occurring once. The source of the sample is a study of cytomegalovirus exposure and HLA in healthy donors. General study results and limits: One variant, a missense change in DCLRE1C, was linked in a later analysis to TCR beta V- and J-gene trimming. The productive fraction for most TCR beta V segments was about 87% or about 30% in an earlier analysis.

This chain joins TRBV21-1 and TRBJ1-2; whether TRBD1, the table's D call, matches the DNA was not checked. TRBV21-1 is reported as a pseudogene. The clonotype comes from a boy younger than 10 in good health and CMV-seronegative. The sequenced sample was PBMCs. CDR3 residues: CASSPQRKGNNHGYTF. CDR3 sequence (DNA): TGTGCCAGCAGCCCCCAAAGGAAGGGGAATAATCATGGCTACACCTTC.